The clone carrying this TCR beta chain was detected many times. Its cognate antigen is unknown. This record comes from a study of T cell repertoires in cytomegalovirus infection. For the study at large: Both a matching HLA type and CMV infection were indicated by public TCR beta signatures. Study results and caveats: CMV carriers having the relevant HLA were flagged by cumulative public TCR beta family frequency. What dominated the ex vivo response were HLA-C-restricted CMV-specific TCR beta clonotypes.

TCRdb fed the reads into MiXCR, producing one record per CDR3 protein. The table has roughly 310,000 distinct CDR3 sequences, 15% to 20% seen once. Sequencing was performed on PBMCs. The sequence was collected from a human donor in good health (CMV status not recorded). Some clones in this sample may be carry-over from other donors' samples.

The CDR3 DNA reads TGTGCCAGCAGTCCGCGGGGGGCTCTCCAAGAGACCCAGTACTTC. Amino acid sequence: CASSPRGALQETQYF. The gene calls are TRBV12-3 or TRBV12-4 and TRBJ2-5; 8 nucleotides align to TRBD2. The CDR3 has 15 residues. Losses at the gene ends were 5 bases for V and 1 base for J; bases not matched to a gene: 6.